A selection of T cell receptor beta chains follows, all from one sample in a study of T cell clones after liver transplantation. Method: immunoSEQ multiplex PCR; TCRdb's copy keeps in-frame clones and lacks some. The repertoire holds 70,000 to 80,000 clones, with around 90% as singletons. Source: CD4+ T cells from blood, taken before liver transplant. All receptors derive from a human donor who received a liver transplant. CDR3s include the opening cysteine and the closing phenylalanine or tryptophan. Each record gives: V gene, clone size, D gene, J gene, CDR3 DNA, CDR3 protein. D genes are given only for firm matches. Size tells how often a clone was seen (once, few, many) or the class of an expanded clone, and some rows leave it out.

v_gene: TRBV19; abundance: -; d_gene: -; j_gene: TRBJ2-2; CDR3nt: TGTGCCAGCCGGCTCGGAGGAGGTAACACCGGGGAGCTGTTTTTT; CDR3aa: CASRLGGGNTGELFF
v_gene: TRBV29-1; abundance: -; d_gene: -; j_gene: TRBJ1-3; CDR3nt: TGCAGCGTTGAAAACAGGTTCTCTGGAAACACCATATATTTT; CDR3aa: CSVENRFSGNTIYF
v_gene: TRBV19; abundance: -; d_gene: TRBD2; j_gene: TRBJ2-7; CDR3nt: TGTGCCAGTAGTAGTACAGGGACTAGCTCCTACGAGCAGTACTTC; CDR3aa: CASSSTGTSSYEQYF
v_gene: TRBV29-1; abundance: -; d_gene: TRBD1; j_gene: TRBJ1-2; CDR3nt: TGCAGCGCCGTACGGACTGGACAGGGGACGGGCTACACCTTC; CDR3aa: CSAVRTGQGTGYTF
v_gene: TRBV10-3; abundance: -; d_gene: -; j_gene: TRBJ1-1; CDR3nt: TGTGCCATCAGGACTATGGGGGGGATGAACACTGAAGCTTTCTTT; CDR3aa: CAIRTMGGMNTEAFF
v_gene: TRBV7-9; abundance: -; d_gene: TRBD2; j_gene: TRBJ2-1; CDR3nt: TGTGCCAGCAGGCTGGGACTAGCGGGAGGGCCCCACAATGAGCAGTTCTTC; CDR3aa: CASRLGLAGGPHNEQFF
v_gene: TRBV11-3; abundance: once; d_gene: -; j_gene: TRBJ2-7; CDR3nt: TGTGCCAGCAGCCCCCGTCGCTCGGGCTCCTACGAGCAGTACTTC; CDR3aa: CASSPRRSGSYEQYF
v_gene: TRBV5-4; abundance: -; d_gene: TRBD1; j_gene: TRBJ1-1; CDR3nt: TGTGCCAGCAGCCCCGCCTCGACAGGGGCAGAAACTGAAGCTTTCTTT; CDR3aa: CASSPASTGAETEAFF
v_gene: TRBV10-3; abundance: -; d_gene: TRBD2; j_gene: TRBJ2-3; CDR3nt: TGTGCCATCAACACCGGACTAGCGACCGATACGCAGTATTTT; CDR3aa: CAINTGLATDTQYF
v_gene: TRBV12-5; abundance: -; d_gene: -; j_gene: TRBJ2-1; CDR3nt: TGTGCTAGTGGGCCTAGGGGCCAGTACAATGAGCAGTTCTTC; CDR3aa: CASGPRGQYNEQFF
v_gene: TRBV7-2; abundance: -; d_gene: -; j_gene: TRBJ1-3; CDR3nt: TGTGCCAGCAGCTTAACAGGGACAGGAAACACCATATATTTT; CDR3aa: CASSLTGTGNTIYF
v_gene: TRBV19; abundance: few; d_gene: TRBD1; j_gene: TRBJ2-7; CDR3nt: TGTGCCAGTAGCCCGGGACAGAACCGATACGAGCAGTACTTC; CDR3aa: CASSPGQNRYEQYF
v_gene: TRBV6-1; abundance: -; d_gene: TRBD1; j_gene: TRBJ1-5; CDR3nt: TGTGCCAGCAGGCCCGGGACAGTCAATCAGCCCCAGCATTTT; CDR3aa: CASRPGTVNQPQHF
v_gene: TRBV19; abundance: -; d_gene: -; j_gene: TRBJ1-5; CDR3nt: TGTGCCAGTACAATATTCCCTCAGAGCAATCAGCCCCAGCATTTT; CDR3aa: CASTIFPQSNQPQHF
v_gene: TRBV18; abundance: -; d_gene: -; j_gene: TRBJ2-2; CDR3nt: TGTGCCAGCTCACCCAAGGCAGGGACCACGGCCGGGGAGCTGTTTTTT; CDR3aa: CASSPKAGTTAGELFF
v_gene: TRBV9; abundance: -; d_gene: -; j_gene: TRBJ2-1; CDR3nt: TGTGCCAGCAGCGGAGATGGTAGCTCCTACAATGAGCAGTTCTTC; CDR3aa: CASSGDGSSYNEQFF
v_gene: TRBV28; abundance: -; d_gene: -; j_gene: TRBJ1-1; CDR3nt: TGTGCCAGCAGTTTAACGCAGGTTTCGATAGCTTTCTTT; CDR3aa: CASSLTQVSIAFF
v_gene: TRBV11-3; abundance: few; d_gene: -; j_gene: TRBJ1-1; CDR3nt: TGTGCCAGCAGCCTTGACAGGAACACTGAAGCTTTCTTT; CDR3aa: CASSLDRNTEAFF
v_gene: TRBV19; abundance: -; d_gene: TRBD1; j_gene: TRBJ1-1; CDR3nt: TGTGCCAGTAGGAGGACAGGGGGTGTCCCTGAAGCTTTCTTT; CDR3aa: CASRRTGGVPEAFF
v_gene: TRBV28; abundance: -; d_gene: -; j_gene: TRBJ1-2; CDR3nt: TGTGCCAGCAAAGGGACCGGGGCTCAGGACAATGGCTACACCTTC; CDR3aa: CASKGTGAQDNGYTF
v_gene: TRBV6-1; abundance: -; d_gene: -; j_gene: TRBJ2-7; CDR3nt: TGTGCCAGCAGTTCGGAACCCTACGAGCAGTACTTC; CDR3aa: CASSSEPYEQYF
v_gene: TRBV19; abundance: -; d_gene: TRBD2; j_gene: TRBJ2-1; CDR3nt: TGTGCCAGTAGTATAGATGTCGGACTAGCGGGAAGAGAGTATGAGCAGTTCTTC; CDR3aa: CASSIDVGLAGREYEQFF
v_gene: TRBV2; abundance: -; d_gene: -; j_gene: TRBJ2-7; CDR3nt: TGTGCCAGCAGAGCGACCTACGAGCAGTACTTC; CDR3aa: CASRATYEQYF
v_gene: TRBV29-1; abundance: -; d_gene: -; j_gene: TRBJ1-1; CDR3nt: TGCAGCGCCCCAGAAGCTTTCTTT; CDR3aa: CSAPEAFF
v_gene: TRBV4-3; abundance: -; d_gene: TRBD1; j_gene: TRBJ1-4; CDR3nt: TGCGCCAGCAGCCCGGGACAGGGGTATGAAAAACTGTTTTTT; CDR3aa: CASSPGQGYEKLFF
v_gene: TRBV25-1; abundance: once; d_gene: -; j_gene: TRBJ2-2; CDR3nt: TGTGCCAGCAAGAGGACCGGGGAGCTGTTTTTT; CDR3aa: CASKRTGELFF
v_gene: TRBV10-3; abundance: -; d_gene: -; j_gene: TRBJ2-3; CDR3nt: TGTGCCATCAGTGTATCCGAGACAGATACGCAGTATTTT; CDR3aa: CAISVSETDTQYF
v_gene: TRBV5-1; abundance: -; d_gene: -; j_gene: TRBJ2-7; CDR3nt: TGCGCCAGCAGCTCGGGACCCCATATCTCCGAGCAGTACTTC; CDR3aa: CASSSGPHISEQYF
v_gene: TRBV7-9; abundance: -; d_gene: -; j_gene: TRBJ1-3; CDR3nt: TGTGCCAGCAGCCGTGGAAACACCATATATTTT; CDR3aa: CASSRGNTIYF
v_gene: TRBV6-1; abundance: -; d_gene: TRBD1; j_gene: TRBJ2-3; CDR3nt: TGTGCCAGCAGTGCTTGGGGACAGGGCCCAGATACGCAGTATTTT; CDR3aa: CASSAWGQGPDTQYF
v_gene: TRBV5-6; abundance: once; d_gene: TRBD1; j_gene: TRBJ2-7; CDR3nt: TGTGCCAGCAGAGGGACAGGGGGCTCCGGCGAGCAGTACTTC; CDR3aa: CASRGTGGSGEQYF
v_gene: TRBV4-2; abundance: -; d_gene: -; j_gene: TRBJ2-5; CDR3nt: TGTGCCAGCAGCCAAGATATCGGGGGCCAAGAGACCCAGTACTTC; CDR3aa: CASSQDIGGQETQYF
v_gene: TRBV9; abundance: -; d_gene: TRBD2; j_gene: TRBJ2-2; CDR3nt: TGTGCCAGCAGCGTAGAACTAGCGGGCGCTCCGAACACCGGGGAGCTGTTTTTT; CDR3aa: CASSVELAGAPNTGELFF
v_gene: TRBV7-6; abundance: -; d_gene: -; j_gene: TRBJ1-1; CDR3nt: TGTGCCAGCAGCTTAGCTGGGACCGCGAACACTGAAGCTTTCTTT; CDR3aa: CASSLAGTANTEAFF
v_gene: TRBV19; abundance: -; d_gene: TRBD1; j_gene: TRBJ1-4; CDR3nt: TGTGCCAGTAGTATAGGACAGGGTTGGGGTGAAAAACTGTTTTTT; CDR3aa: CASSIGQGWGEKLFF
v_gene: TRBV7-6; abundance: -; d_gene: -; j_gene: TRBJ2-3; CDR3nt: TGTGCCAGCAGCTCCGACGAGGGAGATACGCAGTATTTT; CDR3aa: CASSSDEGDTQYF
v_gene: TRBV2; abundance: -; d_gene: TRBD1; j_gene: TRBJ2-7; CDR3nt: TGTGCCAGCGGACAGGGGGTGGGGCTGGAGCAGTACTTC; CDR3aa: CASGQGVGLEQYF
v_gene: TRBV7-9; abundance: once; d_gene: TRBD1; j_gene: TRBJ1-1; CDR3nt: TGTGCCAGCAGCGAGGGAGTCGGACAGGGGATAATTGGAGCTTTCTTT; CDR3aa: CASSEGVGQGIIGAFF
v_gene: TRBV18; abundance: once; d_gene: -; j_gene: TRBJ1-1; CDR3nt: TGTGCCAGCTCACGCGATGCTACAGGCCGGGTGAACACTGAAGCTTTCTTT; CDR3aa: CASSRDATGRVNTEAFF
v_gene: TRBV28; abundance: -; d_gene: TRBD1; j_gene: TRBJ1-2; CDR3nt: TGTGCCAGCAGTTTAGAGGGGGCACGAGGGAGAGGCTACACCTTC; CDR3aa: CASSLEGARGRGYTF
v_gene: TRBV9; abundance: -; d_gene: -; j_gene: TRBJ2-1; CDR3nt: TGTGCCAGCAGCGTAGCTACTAGACTCTCTTCATCCAATGAGCAGTTCTTC; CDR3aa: CASSVATRLSSSNEQFF
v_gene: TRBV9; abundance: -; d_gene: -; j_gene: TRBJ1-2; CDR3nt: TGTGCCAGCAGCGTAGGAACTTCTTCTGATGGCTACACCTTC; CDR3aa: CASSVGTSSDGYTF
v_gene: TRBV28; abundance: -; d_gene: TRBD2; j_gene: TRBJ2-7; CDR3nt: TGTGCCAGCAGGGAAAGCGGGATTAGCTCCTACGAGCAGTACTTC; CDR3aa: CASRESGISSYEQYF
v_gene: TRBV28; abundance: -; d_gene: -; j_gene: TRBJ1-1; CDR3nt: TGTGCCAGCAGTGCCCACACAAGGACCACTGAAGCTTTCTTT; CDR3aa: CASSAHTRTTEAFF
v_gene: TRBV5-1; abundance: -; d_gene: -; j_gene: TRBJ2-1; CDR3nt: TGCGCCAGCAGCTTGACTAGCCAGACTAGCTCCTACAATGAGCAGTTCTTC; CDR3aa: CASSLTSQTSSYNEQFF
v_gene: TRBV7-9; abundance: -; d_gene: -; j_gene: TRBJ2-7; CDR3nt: TGTGCCAGCAGCCGGGACGGCTACGAGCAGTACTTC; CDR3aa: CASSRDGYEQYF
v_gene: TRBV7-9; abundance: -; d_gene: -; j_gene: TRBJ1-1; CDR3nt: TGTGCCAGCAGCTTGAGTGCAGGCAACACTGAAGCTTTCTTT; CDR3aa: CASSLSAGNTEAFF
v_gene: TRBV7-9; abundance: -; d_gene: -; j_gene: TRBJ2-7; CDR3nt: TGTGCCAGCAGCTTATCCCCTCTCTTTTACGAGCAGTACTTC; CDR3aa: CASSLSPLFYEQYF
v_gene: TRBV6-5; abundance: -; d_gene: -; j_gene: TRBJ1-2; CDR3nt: TGTGCCAGCAGTTACTCGTGGTCAGGGTCTTCAGATGGCTACACCTTC; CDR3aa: CASSYSWSGSSDGYTF
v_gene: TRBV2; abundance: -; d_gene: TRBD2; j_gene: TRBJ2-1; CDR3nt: TGTGCCAGCAGTCCCGGACTAGCGGGAGGGAAGGATGAGCAGTTCTTC; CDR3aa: CASSPGLAGGKDEQFF
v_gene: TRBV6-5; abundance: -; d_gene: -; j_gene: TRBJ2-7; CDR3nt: TGTGCCAGCAGTTACTCAGGAACCACCTACGAGCAGTACTTC; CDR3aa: CASSYSGTTYEQYF
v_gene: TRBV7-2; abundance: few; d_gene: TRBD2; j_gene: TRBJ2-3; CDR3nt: TGTGCCAGCAGCATGGGACTAGCGGGAACCACGCAGTATTTT; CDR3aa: CASSMGLAGTTQYF
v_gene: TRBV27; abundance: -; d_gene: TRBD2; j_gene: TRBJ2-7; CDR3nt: TGTGCCAGCACAGGGACTAACTCCTACGAGCAGTACTTC; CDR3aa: CASTGTNSYEQYF
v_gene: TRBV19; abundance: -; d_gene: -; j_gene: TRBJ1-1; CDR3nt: TGTGCCAGTAGTGGTGGGAGATGGACTGAAGCTTTCTTT; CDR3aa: CASSGGRWTEAFF
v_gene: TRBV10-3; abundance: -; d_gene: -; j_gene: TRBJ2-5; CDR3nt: TGTGCCATCAGTGATCTAGAGACCCAGTACTTC; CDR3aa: CAISDLETQYF